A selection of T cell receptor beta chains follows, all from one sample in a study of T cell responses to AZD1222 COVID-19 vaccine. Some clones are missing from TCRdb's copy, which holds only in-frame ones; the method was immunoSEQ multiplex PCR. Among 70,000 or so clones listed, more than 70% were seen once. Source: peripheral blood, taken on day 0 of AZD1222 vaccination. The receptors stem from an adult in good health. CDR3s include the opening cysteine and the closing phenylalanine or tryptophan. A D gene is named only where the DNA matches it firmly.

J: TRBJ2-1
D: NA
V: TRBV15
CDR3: CATSRVAVVRNEQFF
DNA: TGTGCCACCAGCAGGGTTGCGGTTGTCCGCAATGAGCAGTTCTTC

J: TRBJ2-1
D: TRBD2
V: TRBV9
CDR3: CASSVEGGRLGEQFF
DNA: TGTGCCAGCAGCGTAGAGGGCGGGAGGTTAGGGGAGCAGTTCTTC

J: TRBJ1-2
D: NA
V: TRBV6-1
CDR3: CASSEAETGTGYGYTF
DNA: TGTGCCAGCAGTGAAGCCGAAACAGGGACGGGATATGGCTACACCTTC

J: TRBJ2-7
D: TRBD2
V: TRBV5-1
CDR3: CASSLDGLAPPYEQYF
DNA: TGCGCCAGCAGCTTGGATGGACTAGCGCCGCCCTACGAGCAGTACTTC

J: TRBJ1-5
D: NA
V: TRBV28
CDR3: CASSRRTVSNQPQHF
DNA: TGTGCCAGCAGCCGACGGACGGTCAGCAATCAGCCCCAGCATTTT

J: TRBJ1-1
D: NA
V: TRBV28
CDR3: CASSQGWNIEAFF
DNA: TGTGCCAGCAGTCAGGGGTGGAACATTGAAGCTTTCTTT

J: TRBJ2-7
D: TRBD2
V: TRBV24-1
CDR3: CATGGSTSGIYEQYF
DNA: TGTGCCACCGGTGGTTCGACTAGCGGGATCTACGAGCAGTACTTC

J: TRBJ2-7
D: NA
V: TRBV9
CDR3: CASSVGRGLSYEQYF
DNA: TGTGCCAGCAGCGTAGGGAGGGGGCTATCCTACGAGCAGTACTTC

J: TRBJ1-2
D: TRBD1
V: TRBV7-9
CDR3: CASSSAGTGHGYTF
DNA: TGTGCCAGCAGCTCAGCCGGGACAGGTCATGGCTACACCTTC

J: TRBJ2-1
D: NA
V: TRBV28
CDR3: CASSTSSYNEQFF
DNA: TGTGCCAGCAGCACAAGCTCCTACAATGAGCAGTTCTTC

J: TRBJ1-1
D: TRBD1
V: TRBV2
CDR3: CASSVDRDTEAFF
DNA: TGTGCCAGCAGCGTCGACAGGGACACTGAAGCTTTCTTT